These T cell receptor beta chains were read from a single sample in a study of blood T cell repertoires in COVID-19. Clones were sequenced by immunoSEQ multiplex PCR, and TCRdb holds only the in-frame ones, with some missing. This table holds about 160,000 clones, 70% to 90% found once. Material for sequencing was PBMCs or T cells enriched from blood (not recorded which). These receptors were obtained from a man aged 35-49 years who had recovered from COVID-19. Each CDR3 is given with its conserved first and last residue. The D gene is left open where the match is weak. A row's size may be missing; if present it is once, few, many or a size class.

D gene,J gene,clone size,V gene,CDR3 protein,CDR3 DNA
NA,TRBJ2-2,NA,TRBV14,CASSPDITGELFF,TGTGCCAGCAGCCCCGACATCACCGGGGAGCTGTTTTTT
TRBD1,TRBJ1-5,NA,TRBV4-1,CASSQDATTGGRARQPQHF,TGCGCCAGCAGCCAAGATGCGACGACAGGGGGGAGGGCACGGCAGCCCCAGCATTTT
TRBD1,TRBJ1-2,NA,TRBV3-1/TRBV3-2,CASSIRQGGYTF,TGTGCCAGCAGCATCCGACAGGGGGGCTACACCTTC
NA,TRBJ2-5,NA,TRBV15,CATSKPGSEETQYF,TGTGCCACCAGCAAACCCGGTTCTGAGGAGACCCAGTACTTC
NA,TRBJ2-5,NA,TRBV9,CASSVGRGSVETQYF,TGTGCCAGCAGCGTAGGGCGAGGGTCAGTAGAGACCCAGTACTTC
NA,TRBJ2-5,many,TRBV30,CAWSVRSGRRETQYF,TGTGCCTGGAGTGTACGGAGCGGGCGACGGGAGACCCAGTACTTC
NA,TRBJ1-1,NA,TRBV5-6,CASSLGGAGIMNTEAFF,TGTGCCAGCAGCTTGGGGGGCGCAGGGATCATGAACACTGAAGCTTTCTTT
NA,TRBJ2-1,NA,TRBV24-1,CATSDFGGGGVINFNEQFF,TGTGCCACCAGTGATTTTGGGGGCGGAGGAGTTATTAATTTCAATGAGCAGTTCTTC
NA,TRBJ1-6,NA,TRBV6-4,CASSDSVQGKNSPLHF,TGTGCCAGCAGTGACTCTGTGCAGGGGAAAAATTCACCCCTCCACTTT
NA,TRBJ1-1,few,TRBV5-1,CASSLRQNPNTEAFF,TGCGCCAGCAGCCTTAGACAGAACCCGAACACTGAAGCTTTCTTT
TRBD1,TRBJ2-7,once,TRBV10-3,CALRPGQVSYEQYF,TGTGCCCTCCGACCGGGACAGGTCTCCTACGAGCAGTACTTC